The present entry profiles one T cell receptor beta chain with its context. The data derive from a study of blood T cell repertoires in COVID-19. On the study more broadly: Donors in the United States, Italy and Spain gave samples during acute or convalescent COVID-19.

TCRdb keeps only in-frame clones here, not all; method: immunoSEQ multiplex PCR. The sample yields a few hundred thousand clones, 89% seen once. The CDR3 is 14 residues long. The germline gives CDR1 LGHDT, CDR2 YNNKEL (reference sequence). V lost 3 bases and J lost 4, with 10 bases in between. The chain joins TRBV3-1 (or the pseudogene TRBV3-2) to TRBJ2-1; TRBD1 might be the D (6 bases). The receptor was derived from a woman in her twenties or thirties who had recovered from COVID-19. The sample comprised PBMCs or T cells enriched from blood (not recorded which). In DNA form, the CDR3 reads TGTGCCAGCAGCCACGCGGACAGATACAATGAGCAGTTCTTC. Encoded protein: CASSHADRYNEQFF.